The next 13 T cell receptor beta chains were all read from a single sample in a study of blood T cell repertoires in COVID-19. Assay used: immunoSEQ multiplex PCR; TCRdb lists only in-frame clones, some missing. The sample records 200,000 to 250,000 clones, approximately 84% being singletons. The sequenced sample consisted of peripheral blood. The receptors come from a man aged 45 to 65 with acute or convalescent COVID-19.

The rearrangement uses TRBV27 and TRBJ2-1, with 8 bases matching TRBD1. After removal of 4 bases from V and 0 bases from J, the junction contained 2 bases not matched to a gene. The CDR3 is 15 amino acids. Germline CDR1 and CDR2: MNHEY and SMNVEV (reference sequence). This CDR3 is CASSSTGGSYNEQFF. The CDR3 region has the DNA TGTGCCAGCAGTTCCACAGGGGGCTCCTACAATGAGCAGTTCTTC.

V usage is TRBV20-1 and J usage is TRBJ1-2; no reliable D call. Trimming shortened V by 2 bases and J by 5 bases, and 6 bases separated the two germline ends. From germline, CDR1 is DFQATT and CDR2 SNEGSKA (reference sequence). The CDR3 spans 11 residues. The CDR3: CSARFTYGYTF. The CDR3 region has the DNA TGCAGTGCTAGATTCACTTATGGCTACACCTTC.

The chain is built from TRBV12-3 or TRBV12-4 and TRBJ2-4; no clear D. V dropped 6 bases and J dropped 5 bases, with 8 bases sitting between them. This CDR3 comprises 12 residues. The CDR3 reads CASRVGENIQYF. CDR3 DNA: TGTGCCAGCAGGGTAGGAGAAAACATTCAGTACTTC.

The chain carries TRBV30 and TRBJ1-1; 7 bases line up with TRBD1. The germline CDR1 and CDR2 sequences are GTSNPN and SVGIG (reference sequence). The CDR3 has 14 amino acids. Trimming cost V 3 bases and J 6 bases; bases outside gene matches: 10. The CDR3 nucleotides are TGTGCCTGGAGCCCCCGGGACAGAGCCGCTGAAGCTTTCTTT. Protein: CAWSPRDRAAEAFF.

The rearrangement links TRBV11-2 to TRBJ2-5, with D maybe TRBD1 (5 bases). V shed 1 base and J shed 7 bases, with 16 bases lying between them. The CDR3 spans 15 residues. Looked up from germline, CDR1 is SGHAT and CDR2 is FQNNGV. This chain's CDR3 is CASSLGQGAWRTQYF. The CDR3 DNA reads as TGTGCCAGCAGCTTAGGGCAGGGTGCCTGGAGGACCCAGTACTTC. The whole variable domain, remainder taken from reference TRBV11-2 and TRBJ2-5, is EAGVAQSPRYKIIEKRQSVAFWCNPISGHATLYWYQQILGQGPKLLIQFQNNGVVDDSQLPKDRFSAERLKGVDSTLKIQPAKLEDSAVYLCASSLGQGAWRTQYFGPGTRLLVL.

This chain uses TRBV2 with TRBJ1-6; D is possibly TRBD1 (5 bases). Per germline, CDR1 SNHLY and CDR2 FYNNEI. The CDR3 is 15 residues long. V was pared by 8 bases and J by 7 bases, with 18 bases between. The CDR3 region has the DNA TGTGCCAGCGAATGGCCAGGGAGGAAAAATTCACCCCTCCACTTT. Its protein is CASEWPGRKNSPLHF.

This chain joins TRBV2 and TRBJ1-2, with 7 bases lining up with TRBD1. The germline gives CDR1 SNHLY, CDR2 FYNNEI. Trimming removed 6 bases from V and 4 bases from J; junction bases left unmatched: 5. There are 13 residues in the CDR3. This CDR3 reads CASSDDRAYGYTF. For the CDR3, the DNA is TGTGCCAGCAGCGACGACAGGGCCTATGGCTACACCTTC.

J is TRBJ2-1 and V is TRBV19; the match to TRBD2 covers 8 bases. The CDR3 sequence is 13 residues long. Trimming at V came to 3 bases and at J to 8 bases, leaving 3 bases not matched to a gene. CDR1 is LNHDA and CDR2 is SQIVND in the germline V gene (reference sequence). The CDR3 sequence: CASSIPGGDEQFF. CDR3 coding DNA: TGTGCCAGTAGTATCCCCGGGGGGGATGAGCAGTTCTTC.

The chain recombines TRBV19 with TRBJ1-6; perhaps TRBD1 as D (5 bases). Germline-derived CDR1 and CDR2 are LNHDA and SQIVND (reference sequence). V dropped 3 bases and J dropped 7 bases, with 16 bases sitting between them. The CDR3 covers 16 residues. CDR3 residues: CASSINPAGRNSPLHF. The CDR3 coding sequence is TGTGCCAGTAGTATTAACCCGGCAGGGCGGAATTCACCCCTCCACTTT.

The chain is built from TRBV7-9 and TRBJ2-4, with 7 bases aligning to TRBD2. The CDR3 is 15 residues long. The trim removed 5 bases at V and 6 bases at J, leaving 10 bases unmatched. Germline V gene data show CDR1 as SEHNR and CDR2 as FQNEAQ (reference sequence). The CDR3 bases are TGTGCCAGCAGCCAATCGTCGGGGAGGGGAAACATTCAGTACTTC. Its protein is CASSQSSGRGNIQYF. Based on the CDR3 plus reference TRBV7-9 and TRBJ2-4, the full variable domain is DTGVSQNPRHKITKRGQNVTFRCDPISEHNRLYWYRQTLGQGPEFLTYFQNEAQLEKSRLLSDRFSAERPKGSFSTLEIQRTEQGDSAMYLCASSQSSGRGNIQYFGAGTRLSVL.

CDR3 coding DNA: TGTGCCACCAGTGACTCTAGGAAGACTTTCTTT. Translated, it gives CATSDSRKTFF. The V gene is TRBV24-1, the J gene TRBJ1-1; D is uncertain. The V gene's germline CDR1 is KGHDR and CDR2 SFDVKD. The CDR3 sequence is 11 residues long. The ends were cut back, 4 bases at V and 12 bases at J, with 11 bases in the middle.

A remark on this clone: Other DNA sequences of this sample code for an identical CDR3. The chain has TRBV18 and TRBJ1-1; D not resolved. Germline lookup yields CDR1 KGHSH and CDR2 LQKENI. Trimming shortened V by 3 bases and J by 1 base, and 6 bases separated the two germline ends. This CDR3 region has 13 residues. CDR3 coding DNA: TGTGCCAGCTCACCGGGAGGGAACACTGAAGCTTTCTTT. Amino acids: CASSPGGNTEAFF.

The gene calls are TRBV21-1 and TRBJ1-5. TRBV21-1 is recorded as a pseudogene. This CDR3 is built from 17 residues. CDR3 DNA: TGTGCCAGCAGCAATAGGACTACCGACCCCAGGAATCAGCCCCAGCATTTT. It yields the protein CASSNRTTDPRNQPQHF.